This T cell receptor (beta chain) is from a study of blood T cells in healthy people across ages. Trimming removed 5 bases from V and 0 bases from J, with 16 bases in between. There are 16 residues in the CDR3. The germline V gene has CDR1 SGHTA and CDR2 FQGNSA. Together with a sample-barcoded 5' primer, a J-beta primer mix was included in a second PCR lasting about 7 to 12 cycles. TCRdb itself ran the 5' RACE reads through MiXCR, one entry per CDR3 protein. The repertoire holds 700,000 or so distinct CDR3 sequences, with approximately 40% as singletons. This clonotype originated in a man at least 80 years old in good health. The sequenced sample consisted of blood. V is TRBV7-2 and J is TRBJ1-2; D uncertain. The DNA of the CDR3 is TGTGCCAGCAGCCCGGAACAAGGGCTAGCTAACTATGGCTACACCTTC. This codes for CASSPEQGLANYGYTF.